This T cell receptor (beta chain) was recorded in a study of T cells in Graves' hyperthyroidism and ophthalmopathy. Study-level results: Before onset, ophthalmopathy was predicted by the model a median roughly 6.8 months earlier.

This clonotype turned up a few times. The antigen remains unidentified. The CDR3 totals 19 residues. V lost 1 base to trimming and J lost 0 bases, with 16 bases between them. Germline CDR1 is MNHNS and CDR2 is SASEGT. TCR beta CDR3 sequences were amplified from RNA transcripts. Carried out on the TCR CDR3, a first-round RT-PCR used the HTBI primer set. TCRdb passed the multiplex PCR reads through MiXCR, listing each CDR3 protein once. Of about 400,000 distinct CDR3 sequences in the sample, 14% to 15% are singletons; the top ten hold roughly an eighth. Sample: blood. The TCR comes from a man younger than 35 with Graves' ophthalmopathy. This rearrangement joins TRBV6-1 to TRBJ1-6; D may be TRBD1 (5 bases). DNA of the CDR3: TGTGCCAGCAGTGAAGGGGGGGGTTTTATGAGCTCCTATAATTCACCCCTCCACTTT. Translating it yields CASSEGGGFMSSYNSPLHF.